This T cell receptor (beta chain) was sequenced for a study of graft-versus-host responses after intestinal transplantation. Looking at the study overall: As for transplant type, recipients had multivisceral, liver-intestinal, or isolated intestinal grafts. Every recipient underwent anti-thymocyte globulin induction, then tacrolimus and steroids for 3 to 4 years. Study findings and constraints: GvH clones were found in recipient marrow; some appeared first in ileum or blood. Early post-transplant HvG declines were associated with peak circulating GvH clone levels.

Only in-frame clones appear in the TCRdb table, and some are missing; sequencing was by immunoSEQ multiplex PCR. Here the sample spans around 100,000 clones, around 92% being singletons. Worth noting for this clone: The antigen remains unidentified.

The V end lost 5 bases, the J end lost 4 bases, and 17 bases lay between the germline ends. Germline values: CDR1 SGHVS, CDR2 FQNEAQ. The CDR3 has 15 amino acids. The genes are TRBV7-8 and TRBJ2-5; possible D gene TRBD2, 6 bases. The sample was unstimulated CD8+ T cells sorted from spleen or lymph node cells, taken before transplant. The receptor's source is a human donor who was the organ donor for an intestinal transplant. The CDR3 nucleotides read TGTGCCAGCAGCCTATATCGGGGGATGGTAGAGACCCAGTACTTC. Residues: CASSLYRGMVETQYF.